The 29 T cell receptor beta chains reported below all come from one sample, sequenced in a study of cytomegalovirus exposure and HLA in healthy donors. PCR employed 60 Vbeta and 13 Jbeta primers. Clones were read by immunoSEQ multiplex PCR, and TCRdb kept only the in-frame ones, dropping some. The sample includes roughly 280,000 clones, about 66% of them seen just once. The sequencing sample was made of PBMCs. All receptors come from a female donor in good health and CMV-seronegative.

This sequence joins TRBV5-1 and TRBJ2-1, with a weak D call TRBD1 (5 bases). The germline gives CDR1 SGHRS, CDR2 YFSETQ. The V and J ends lost 6 bases and 7 bases respectively, with 17 bases between them. CDR3 length: 14 residues. The CDR3 loop is CASKVGQVFNEQFF. The CDR3 DNA is TGCGCCAGCAAGGTGGGGCAGGTGTTTAATGAGCAGTTCTTC. Looking up the rest from reference TRBV5-1 and TRBJ2-1 gives the full variable domain: KAGVTQTPRYLIKTRGQQVTLSCSPISGHRSVSWYQQTPGQGLQFLFEYFSETQRNKGNFPGRFSGRQFSNSRSEMNVSTLELGDSALYLCASKVGQVFNEQFFGPGTRLTVL.

A few counts support this clone. The chain employs TRBV13 and TRBJ2-7, with TRBD1 as a possible D gene (5 bases). The ends were cut back, 5 bases at V and 7 bases at J, with 18 bases in the middle. Germline lookup yields CDR1 PRHDT and CDR2 FYEKMQ (reference sequence). The CDR3 extends over 14 amino acids. The CDR3 reads CASSPDRAPGEQYF. CDR3 sequence (DNA): TGTGCCAGCAGCCCGGACCGGGCCCCAGGGGAGCAGTACTTC.

The genes are TRBV11-3 and TRBJ1-5, with D hard to call. The CDR3 contains 14 residues. V lost 3 bases, J lost 2 bases, and 8 bases lay in between. Germline values: CDR1 SGHNT, CDR2 YENEEA. CDR3 protein: CASSFSGGNQPQHF. Here the CDR3 DNA reads TGTGCCAGCAGCTTTTCGGGAGGCAATCAGCCCCAGCATTTT.

The chain has TRBV25-1 and TRBJ2-5; D is ambiguous. The ends were cut back, 8 bases at V and 2 bases at J, with 15 bases in the middle. The CDR3 totals 14 residues. In germline, CDR1 is MGHDK, CDR2 SYGVNS. CDR3 bases: TGTGCCAGCCGCCCCAACACAGTGCAAGAGACCCAGTACTTC. Its protein product is CASRPNTVQETQYF.

The chain combines TRBV5-1 with TRBJ2-1; the D is unclear. This CDR3 is 13 amino acids long. V was pared by 0 bases and J by 7 bases, with 8 bases between. Per germline, CDR1 SGHRS and CDR2 YFSETQ. CDR3: CASSLARFNEQFF. The CDR3, as DNA: TGCGCCAGCAGCTTGGCCAGATTTAATGAGCAGTTCTTC.

As regards this clone: This sample includes further DNA sequences coding for the same CDR3. The V gene is TRBV28, the J gene TRBJ2-3; 10 nucleotides line up with TRBD2. This CDR3 contains 13 residues. The germline V gene encodes CDR1 MDHEN and CDR2 SYDVKM. Trimming cost V 6 bases and J 4 bases; bases outside gene matches: 1. CDR3 loop: CASSLAGADTQYF. The CDR3 region has the DNA TGTGCCAGCAGCCTAGCGGGAGCAGATACGCAGTATTTT.

This chain uses TRBV7-2 with TRBJ1-5; 7 bases line up with TRBD1. The CDR3 runs 14 residues. CDR1 and CDR2 (germline): SGHTA, FQGNSA. V dropped 3 bases and J dropped 3; count of bases not matched to a gene: 2. In DNA, the CDR3 is TGTGCCAGCAGCTTGACAGGGAACAATCAGCCCCAGCATTTT. Amino acid sequence: CASSLTGNNQPQHF.

This rearrangement joins TRBV6-5 to TRBJ1-2; TRBD1 matches at 7 bases. V dropped 4 bases and J dropped 5; count of bases not matched to a gene: 13. The CDR3 contains 16 residues. The V gene's germline CDR1 is MNHEY and CDR2 SVGAGI. CDR3 loop: CASSSRGGQEEYGYTF. CDR3 nucleotide sequence: TGTGCCAGCAGTTCCCGGGGTGGACAGGAGGAGTATGGCTACACCTTC.

The CDR3 nucleotides read TGTGCCAGCAAAGGTTTAGCGGGAGAGAGTGAGGAGCAGTACTTC. Translation gives CASKGLAGESEEQYF. This chain links TRBV28 with TRBJ2-7; 9 positions agree with TRBD2. Germline V gives CDR1 MDHEN, CDR2 SYDVKM. The V segment lost 7 bases and the J segment 7 bases; nucleotides outside the gene matches: 14. This CDR3 spans 15 amino acids.

This clone was observed once. The rearrangement uses TRBV7-9 and TRBJ2-7; TRBD1 aligns across 11 bases. Germline V CDR1 and CDR2: SEHNR, FQNEAQ (reference sequence). The CDR3 sequence is 17 residues long. J lost 6 bases, V lost 2 bases, and 12 bases had no gene match. In DNA form, the CDR3 reads TGTGCCAGCAGCTTAACGGGAGCCGGGACAGGGGGGTCCGAGCAGTACTTC. Residues: CASSLTGAGTGGSEQYF.

This CDR3 reads CASSSPGLVNNEQFF. CDR3 DNA: TGTGCCAGCAGCTCCCCGGGACTGGTAAACAATGAGCAGTTCTTC. The chain combines TRBV7-3 with TRBJ2-1, with a tentative D call TRBD2 (6 bases). Germline values: CDR1 SGHTA, CDR2 FQGTGA. The CDR3 runs to 15 residues. Deletions cut 4 bases from V and 5 bases from J, with 15 bases between.

The chain employs TRBV5-1 and TRBJ2-3, with D perhaps matching TRBD1 (8 bases). Per the germline V gene, CDR1 is SGHRS and CDR2 is YFSETQ. The CDR3 has 18 residues. V dropped 1 base and J dropped 5 bases, with 23 bases sitting between them. The CDR3 DNA reads as TGCGCCAGCAGCTTGTCCGCTCTAAAGGACAGGGAGGGAGATACGCAGTATTTT. This translates into CASSLSALKDREGDTQYF.

The V and J genes are TRBV5-5 and TRBJ1-1; D remains ambiguous. The V end lost 5 bases, the J end lost 2 bases, and 10 bases lay between the germline ends. Germline V CDR1 and CDR2: SGHKS, YYEKEE (reference sequence). This CDR3 is 13 amino acids long. CDR3 protein: CASRPDINTEAFF. CDR3 coding DNA: TGTGCCAGCAGACCTGACATAAACACTGAAGCTTTCTTT.

CDR3 sequence: CATSRDRGTVNGYTF. The CDR3 region has the DNA TGTGCCACCAGCAGAGATCGCGGGACAGTCAATGGCTACACCTTC. This sequence joins TRBV15 and TRBJ1-2; the match to TRBD1 covers 7 bases. The V gene end was trimmed by 0 bases and the J gene end by 6 bases; junction bases not matched to a gene: 7. The CDR3 covers 15 residues. Germline lookup yields CDR1 LNHNV and CDR2 YYDKDF (reference sequence).

The chain employs TRBV28 and TRBJ1-4; TRBD1 agrees at 7 bases. V lost 6 bases to trimming and J lost 7 bases; unmatched junction nucleotides: 5. This CDR3 region has 13 residues. Germline V gives CDR1 MDHEN, CDR2 SYDVKM. CDR3 amino acids: CASRGDSSEKLFF. CDR3 in DNA: TGTGCCAGCAGAGGGGACAGCAGTGAAAAACTGTTTTTT.

The V gene is TRBV5-6, the J gene TRBJ1-1, with a possible D match to TRBD1 (5 bases). V dropped 3 bases and J dropped 5 bases, with 17 bases sitting between them. The CDR3 is 15 amino acids. Germline-derived CDR1 and CDR2 are SGHDT and YYEEEE. DNA of the CDR3: TGTGCCAGCAGCTGGCGGGACCGCTCGCTTACTGAAGCTTTCTTT. Translation gives CASSWRDRSLTEAFF.

The chain has TRBV19 and TRBJ2-5; D remains unclear. Germline assignment: CDR1 LNHDA and CDR2 SQIVND (reference sequence). The CDR3 is 13 amino acids. The V end lost 2 bases, the J end lost 5 bases, and 9 bases lay between the germline ends. The CDR3 DNA is TGTGCCAGTAGTATACAGGCCTGGGAGACCCAGTACTTC. Translated: CASSIQAWETQYF.

The V call is TRBV12-5, the J call TRBJ1-5; the match to TRBD1 covers 11 bases. This CDR3 is built from 18 residues. Germline CDR1 and CDR2: LGHNT and FRNRAP. J lost 6 bases, V lost 5 bases, and 15 bases had no gene match. The CDR3 nucleotides are TGTGCTAGTGGTCCATCCCTGGGGACAGGGGGGCGAGGTCAGCCCCAGCATTTT. Protein sequence: CASGPSLGTGGRGQPQHF.

CDR3 sequence (DNA): TGTGCCAGCAGGCCCCTCGGGGGACTAGATCTGGGCTACGAGCAGTACTTC. This codes for CASRPLGGLDLGYEQYF. The gene calls are TRBV7-2 and TRBJ2-7, with 8 nucleotides matching TRBD2. Germline values: CDR1 SGHTA, CDR2 FQGNSA. The junction had 16 bases not matched to a gene; V was cut back by 6 bases and J by 3 bases. The CDR3 extends over 17 amino acids. Full variable domain (remainder filled in from reference TRBV7-2 and TRBJ2-7): GAGVSQSPSNKVTEKGKDVELRCDPISGHTALYWYRQSLGQGLEFLIYFQGNSAPDKSGLPSDRFSAERTGGSVSTLTIQRTQQEDSAVYLCASRPLGGLDLGYEQYFGPGTRLTVT.

The chain couples TRBV7-9 to TRBJ2-5; 8 nucleotides align to TRBD1. TRBJ2-7 explains the end of the DNA better; the J call may be wrong. Germline lookup yields CDR1 SEHNR and CDR2 FQNEAQ (reference sequence). The CDR3 runs to 15 residues. CDR3 residues: CASSHRGVSSYEQYF. DNA for the CDR3: TGTGCCAGCAGCCACAGGGGGGTAAGCTCCTACGAGCAGTACTTC.

The chain recombines TRBV2 with TRBJ2-7, with D possibly TRBD1 on 5 matching bases. Germline CDR1 reads SNHLY; CDR2 reads FYNNEI. The ends were cut back, 6 bases at V and 2 bases at J, with 11 bases in the middle. CDR3 length: 13 amino acids. The CDR3 here is CASRQASTYEQYF. The CDR3 DNA follows: TGTGCCAGCAGACAGGCCTCAACCTACGAGCAGTACTTC.

This sequence joins TRBV10-2 and TRBJ1-1; D gene ambiguous. The length of the CDR3 is 14 residues. The germline V gene has CDR1 WSHSY and CDR2 SAAADI. V was trimmed by 7 bases and J by 3 bases, leaving 15 bases between them. The CDR3 protein is CASNSLPPDTEAFF. The DNA of the CDR3 is TGCGCCAGCAACAGCCTCCCCCCGGACACTGAAGCTTTCTTT.

The rearrangement uses TRBV5-4 and TRBJ2-7; possibly TRBD1 for D (6 bases). CDR1 and CDR2 (germline): SGHNT, YYREEE (reference sequence). The ends were cut back, 0 bases at V and 2 bases at J, with 12 bases in the middle. This CDR3 comprises 15 residues. The CDR3 region is CASSLAPQGPYEQYF. DNA of the CDR3: TGTGCCAGCAGCTTGGCCCCGCAGGGGCCCTACGAGCAGTACTTC. Full variable domain (missing parts from reference TRBV5-4 and TRBJ2-7): ETGVTQSPTHLIKTRGQQVTLRCSSQSGHNTVSWYQQALGQGPQFIFQYYREEENGRGNFPPRFSGLQFPNYSSELNVNALELDDSALYLCASSLAPQGPYEQYFGPGTRLTVT.

V gene TRBV10-1 combines with J gene TRBJ2-4; 8 bases match TRBD1. Germline loops: CDR1 WNHNN, CDR2 SYGVQD (reference sequence). CDR3 length equals 14 residues. The V segment lost 8 bases and the J segment 2 bases; nucleotides outside the gene matches: 5. The DNA for the CDR3 is TGCGCCAGCTCTCAGGGGGCCACCAAAAACATTCAGTACTTC. It translates to CASSQGATKNIQYF.

This chain links TRBV5-1 with TRBJ2-2, with 8 bases that match TRBD2. V shed 4 bases and J 0 bases; nucleotides not matched to a gene: 8. This CDR3 has 17 amino acids. From germline, CDR1 is SGHRS and CDR2 YFSETQ. This chain's CDR3 is CASSPERGGTNTGELFF. The CDR3 DNA is TGCGCCAGCAGCCCCGAGCGCGGGGGGACGAACACCGGGGAGCTGTTTTTT.

Note on this clone: Because the CDR3 is missing its conserved closing phenylalanine or tryptophan, this is likely a read error. The CDR3 sequence is CASSPEAATSGRGGQYS. CDR3 coding DNA: TGTGCCAGCAGCCCGGAGGCCGCAACTAGCGGGAGAGGTGGGCAGTACTCC. This chain uses TRBV5-4 with TRBJ2-7; 11 nucleotides match TRBD2. CDR3 size: 17 residues. Germline loops: CDR1 SGHNT, CDR2 YYREEE (reference sequence). The trim removed 4 bases at V and 9 bases at J, leaving 18 bases unmatched.

V and J are TRBV11-2 and TRBJ2-1; D is unclear. Trimming pared 1 base from V and 0 bases from J, leaving 10 bases between. This CDR3 is 16 amino acids long. Germline V gene data show CDR1 as SGHAT and CDR2 as FQNNGV. For the CDR3, the DNA is TGTGCCAGCAGCTTAGCCCTTAGGAGCTCCTACAATGAGCAGTTCTTC. This gives the protein CASSLALRSSYNEQFF.

This chain links TRBV6-6 with TRBJ2-1, with TRBD1 as a possible D gene (5 bases). The CDR3 is made up of 15 amino acids. The V gene lost 6 bases and the J gene lost 10 bases, with 22 bases spanning the gap. Looked up from germline, CDR1 is MNHNY and CDR2 is SVGAGI (reference sequence). The CDR3 DNA reads TGTGCCAGCAGGAGTACAGGTGAAAGGCTTGGGGAGCAGTTCTTC. Its translation is CASRSTGERLGEQFF.

The chain is built from TRBV28 and TRBJ1-5; 7 nucleotides align to TRBD1. The germline gives CDR1 MDHEN, CDR2 SYDVKM. Unmatched junction bases numbered 10, after V lost 6 bases and J lost 2 bases. This CDR3 spans 16 amino acids. CDR3 in DNA: TGTGCCAGCAGGGAACCGACAGGGCGCGGCAATCAGCCCCAGCATTTT. It codes for CASREPTGRGNQPQHF.